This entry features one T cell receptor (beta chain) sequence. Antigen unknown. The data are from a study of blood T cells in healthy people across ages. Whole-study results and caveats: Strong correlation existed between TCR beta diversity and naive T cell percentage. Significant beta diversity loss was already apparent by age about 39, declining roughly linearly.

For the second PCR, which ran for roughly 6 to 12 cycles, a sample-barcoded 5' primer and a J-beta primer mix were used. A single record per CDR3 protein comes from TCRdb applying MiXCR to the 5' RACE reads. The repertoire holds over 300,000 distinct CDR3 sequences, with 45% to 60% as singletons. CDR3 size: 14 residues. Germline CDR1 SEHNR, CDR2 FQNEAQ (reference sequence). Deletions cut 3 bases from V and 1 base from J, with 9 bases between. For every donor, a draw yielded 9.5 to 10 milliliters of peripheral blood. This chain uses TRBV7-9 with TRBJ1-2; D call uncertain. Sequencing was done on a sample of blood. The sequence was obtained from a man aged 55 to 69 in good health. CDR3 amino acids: CASSLSGVNYGYTF. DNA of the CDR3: TGTGCCAGCAGCTTGAGTGGGGTTAACTATGGCTACACCTTC.